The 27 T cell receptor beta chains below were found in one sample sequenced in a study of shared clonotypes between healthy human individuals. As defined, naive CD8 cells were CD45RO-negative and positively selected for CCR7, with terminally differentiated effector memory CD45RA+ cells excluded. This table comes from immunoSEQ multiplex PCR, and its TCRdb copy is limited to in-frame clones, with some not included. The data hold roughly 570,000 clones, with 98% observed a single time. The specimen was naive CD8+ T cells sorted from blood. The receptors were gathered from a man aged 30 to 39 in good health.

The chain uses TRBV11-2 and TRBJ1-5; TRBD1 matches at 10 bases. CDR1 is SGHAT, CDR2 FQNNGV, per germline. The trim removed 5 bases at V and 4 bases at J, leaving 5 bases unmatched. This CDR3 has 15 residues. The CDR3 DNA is TGTGCCAGCAGCCCGCGGACAGGGGGGAATCAGCCCCAGCATTTT. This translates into CASSPRTGGNQPQHF.

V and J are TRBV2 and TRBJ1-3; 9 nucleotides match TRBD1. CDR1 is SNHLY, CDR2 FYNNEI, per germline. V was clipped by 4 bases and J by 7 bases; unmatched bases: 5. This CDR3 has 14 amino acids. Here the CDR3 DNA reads TGTGCCAGCAGTGTCGGGACAGGGTTTAACACCATATATTTT. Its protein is CASSVGTGFNTIYF. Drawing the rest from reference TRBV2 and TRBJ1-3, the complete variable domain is EPEVTQTPSHQVTQMGQEVILRCVPISNHLYFYWYRQILGQKVEFLVSFYNNEISEKSEIFDDQFSVERPDGSNFTLKIRSTKLEDSAMYFCASSVGTGFNTIYFGEGSWLTVV.

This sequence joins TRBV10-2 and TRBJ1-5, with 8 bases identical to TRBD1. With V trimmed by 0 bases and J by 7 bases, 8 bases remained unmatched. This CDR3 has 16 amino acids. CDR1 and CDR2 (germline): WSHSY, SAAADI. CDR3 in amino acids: CASSESIVRGRQPQHF. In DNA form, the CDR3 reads TGCGCCAGCAGTGAGTCGATAGTCAGGGGGCGGCAGCCCCAGCATTTT.

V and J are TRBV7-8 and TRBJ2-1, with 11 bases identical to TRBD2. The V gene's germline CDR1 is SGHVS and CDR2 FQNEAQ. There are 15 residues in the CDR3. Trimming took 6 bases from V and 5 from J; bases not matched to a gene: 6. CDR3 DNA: TGTGCCAGCAGTCGACTAGCGGGATCAAACAATGAGCAGTTCTTC. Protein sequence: CASSRLAGSNNEQFF.

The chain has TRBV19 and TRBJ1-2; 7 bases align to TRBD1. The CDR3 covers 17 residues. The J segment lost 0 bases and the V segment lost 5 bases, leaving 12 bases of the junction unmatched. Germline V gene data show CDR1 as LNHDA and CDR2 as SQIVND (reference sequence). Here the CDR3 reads CASSAYRDRMSNYGYTF. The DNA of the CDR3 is TGTGCCAGTAGTGCCTACCGGGACAGAATGTCTAACTATGGCTACACCTTC.

The CDR3 sequence is CASSLWSGGADGYTF. CDR3 nucleotide sequence: TGTGCCAGCAGCTTATGGTCGGGGGGCGCGGATGGCTACACCTTC. This sequence joins TRBV11-2 and TRBJ1-2, with D possibly matching TRBD1 (6 bases). Germline loops: CDR1 SGHAT, CDR2 FQNNGV. The CDR3 is made up of 15 amino acids. The V gene lost 2 bases and the J gene lost 6 bases, with 16 bases spanning the gap. The entire variable domain, with the rest obtained from reference TRBV11-2 and TRBJ1-2, is as follows: EAGVAQSPRYKIIEKRQSVAFWCNPISGHATLYWYQQILGQGPKLLIQFQNNGVVDDSQLPKDRFSAERLKGVDSTLKIQPAKLEDSAVYLCASSLWSGGADGYTFGSGTRLTVV.

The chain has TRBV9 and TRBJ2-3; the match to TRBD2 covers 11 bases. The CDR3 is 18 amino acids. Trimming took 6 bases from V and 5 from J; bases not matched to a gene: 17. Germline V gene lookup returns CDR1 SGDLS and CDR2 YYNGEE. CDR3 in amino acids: CASNPRGNSGRALDTQYF. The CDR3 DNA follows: TGTGCCAGCAACCCTCGGGGGAATAGCGGGAGGGCCTTAGATACGCAGTATTTT.

Written as DNA, the CDR3 is TGTGCCAGCAGCTTAGGCGGGTGGAACACAGATACGCAGTATTTT. Translating gives CASSLGGWNTDTQYF. The genes are TRBV11-2 and TRBJ2-3, with a weak D call TRBD2 (5 bases). The CDR3 covers 15 residues. Germline CDR1 reads SGHAT; CDR2 reads FQNNGV. The V gene lost 1 base and the J gene lost 2 bases, with 10 bases spanning the gap.

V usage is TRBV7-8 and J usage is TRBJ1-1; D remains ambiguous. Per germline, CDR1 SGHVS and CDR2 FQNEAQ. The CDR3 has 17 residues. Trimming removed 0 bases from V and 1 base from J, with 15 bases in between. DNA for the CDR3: TGTGCCAGCAGCTTAGCGTTTCTTCCACCGACGAACACTGAAGCTTTCTTT. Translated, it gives CASSLAFLPPTNTEAFF. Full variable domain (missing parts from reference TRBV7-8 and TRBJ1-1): GAGVSQSPRYKVAKRGQDVALRCDPISGHVSLFWYQQALGQGPEFLTYFQNEAQLDKSGLPSDRFFAERPEGSVSTLKIQRTQQEDSAVYLCASSLAFLPPTNTEAFFGQGTRLTVV.

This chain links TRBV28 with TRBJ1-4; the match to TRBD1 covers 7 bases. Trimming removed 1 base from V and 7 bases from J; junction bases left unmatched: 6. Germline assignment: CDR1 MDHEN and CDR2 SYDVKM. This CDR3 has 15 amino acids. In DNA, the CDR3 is TGTGCCAGCAGTTTATATGAGGGGGCTGGTGAAAAACTGTTTTTT. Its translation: CASSLYEGAGEKLFF. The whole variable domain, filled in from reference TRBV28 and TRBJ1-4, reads DVKVTQSSRYLVKRTGEKVFLECVQDMDHENMFWYRQDPGLGLRLIYFSYDVKMKEKGDIPEGYSVSREKKERFSLILESASTNQTSMYLCASSLYEGAGEKLFFGSGTQLSVL.

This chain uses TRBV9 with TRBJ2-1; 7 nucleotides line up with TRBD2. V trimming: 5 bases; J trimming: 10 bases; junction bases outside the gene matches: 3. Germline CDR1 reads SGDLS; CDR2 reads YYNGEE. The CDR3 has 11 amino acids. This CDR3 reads CASRGEGEQFF. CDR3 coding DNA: TGTGCCAGCAGAGGGGAGGGGGAGCAGTTCTTC.

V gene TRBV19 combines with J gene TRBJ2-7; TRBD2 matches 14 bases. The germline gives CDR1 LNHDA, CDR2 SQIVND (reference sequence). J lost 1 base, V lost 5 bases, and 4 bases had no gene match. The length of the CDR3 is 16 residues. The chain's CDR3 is CASSPGLAGVSYEQYF. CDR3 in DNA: TGTGCCAGTAGTCCGGGACTAGCGGGAGTATCCTACGAGCAGTACTTC.

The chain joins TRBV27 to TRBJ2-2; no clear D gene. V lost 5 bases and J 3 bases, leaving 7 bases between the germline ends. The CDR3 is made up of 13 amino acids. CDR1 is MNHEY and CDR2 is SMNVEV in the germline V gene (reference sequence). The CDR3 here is CASSLVDTGELFF. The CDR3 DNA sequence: TGTGCCAGCAGTCTAGTTGACACCGGGGAGCTGTTTTTT.

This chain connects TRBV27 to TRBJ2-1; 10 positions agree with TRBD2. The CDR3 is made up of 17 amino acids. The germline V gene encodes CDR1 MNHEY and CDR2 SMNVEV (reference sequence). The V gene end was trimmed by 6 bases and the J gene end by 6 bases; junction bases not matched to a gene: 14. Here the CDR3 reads CASSQRGGREGTNEQFF. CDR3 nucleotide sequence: TGTGCCAGCAGCCAGCGGGGGGGAAGGGAGGGAACCAATGAGCAGTTCTTC.

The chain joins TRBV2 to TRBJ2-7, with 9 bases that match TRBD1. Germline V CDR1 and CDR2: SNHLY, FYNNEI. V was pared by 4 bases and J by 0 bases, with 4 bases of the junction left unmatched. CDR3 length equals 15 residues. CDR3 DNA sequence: TGTGCCAGCAGTGCATACAGGGGGCCCTCCTACGAGCAGTACTTC. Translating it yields CASSAYRGPSYEQYF.

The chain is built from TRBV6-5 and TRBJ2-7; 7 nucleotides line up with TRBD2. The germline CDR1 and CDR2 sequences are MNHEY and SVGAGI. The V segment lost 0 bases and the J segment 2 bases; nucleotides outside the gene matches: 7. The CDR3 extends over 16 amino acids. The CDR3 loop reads CASSYSAGTSAYEQYF. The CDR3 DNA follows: TGTGCCAGCAGTTACTCGGCAGGTACTAGCGCCTACGAGCAGTACTTC.

The CDR3: CASGVATSYEQYF. In nucleotides, the CDR3 is TGTGCCAGCGGAGTTGCGACCTCCTACGAGCAGTACTTC. This sequence joins TRBV7-9 and TRBJ2-7; the D is unclear. CDR1 and CDR2 (germline): SEHNR, FQNEAQ (reference sequence). CDR3 length equals 13 residues. V was clipped by 8 bases and J by 0 bases, with 11 bases between them.

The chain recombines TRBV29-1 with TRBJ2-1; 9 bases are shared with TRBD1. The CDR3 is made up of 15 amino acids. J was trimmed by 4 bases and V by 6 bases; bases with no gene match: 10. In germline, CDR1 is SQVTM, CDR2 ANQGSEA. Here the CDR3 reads CSVAGTGSHYNEQFF. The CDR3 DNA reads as TGCAGCGTAGCCGGGACAGGGTCCCATTACAATGAGCAGTTCTTC.

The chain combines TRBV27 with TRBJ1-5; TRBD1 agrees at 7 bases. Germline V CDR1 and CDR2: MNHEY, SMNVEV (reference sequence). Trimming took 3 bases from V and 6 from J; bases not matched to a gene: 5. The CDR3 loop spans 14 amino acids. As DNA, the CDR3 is TGTGCCAGCAGTTTGACACAGGGGAGTCAGCCCCAGCATTTT. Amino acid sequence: CASSLTQGSQPQHF.

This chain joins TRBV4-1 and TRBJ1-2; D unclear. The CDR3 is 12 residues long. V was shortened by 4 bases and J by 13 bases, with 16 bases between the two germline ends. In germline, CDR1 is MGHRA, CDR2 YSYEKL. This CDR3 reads CASSPVEGFFTF. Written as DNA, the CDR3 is TGCGCCAGCAGCCCAGTAGAGGGCTTCTTCACCTTC.

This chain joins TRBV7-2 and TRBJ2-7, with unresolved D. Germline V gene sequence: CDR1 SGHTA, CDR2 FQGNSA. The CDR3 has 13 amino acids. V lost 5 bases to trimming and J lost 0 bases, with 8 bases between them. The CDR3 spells CASSTSISYEQYF. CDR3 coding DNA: TGTGCCAGCAGCACCTCGATCTCCTACGAGCAGTACTTC. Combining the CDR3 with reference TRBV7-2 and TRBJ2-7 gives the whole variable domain GAGVSQSPSNKVTEKGKDVELRCDPISGHTALYWYRQSLGQGLEFLIYFQGNSAPDKSGLPSDRFSAERTGGSVSTLTIQRTQQEDSAVYLCASSTSISYEQYFGPGTRLTVT.

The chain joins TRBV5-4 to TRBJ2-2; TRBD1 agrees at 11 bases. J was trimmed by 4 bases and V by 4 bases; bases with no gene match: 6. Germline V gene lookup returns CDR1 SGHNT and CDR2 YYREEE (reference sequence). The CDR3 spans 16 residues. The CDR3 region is CASSGRDRGFTGELFF. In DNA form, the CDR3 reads TGTGCCAGCAGCGGACGGGACAGGGGGTTCACCGGGGAGCTGTTTTTT.

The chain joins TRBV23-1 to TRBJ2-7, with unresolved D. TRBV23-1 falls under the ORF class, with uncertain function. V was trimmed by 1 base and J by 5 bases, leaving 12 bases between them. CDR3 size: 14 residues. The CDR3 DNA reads TGCGCCAGCAGTCAATTCTGGACGTTGGACGAGCAGTACTTC. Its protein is CASSQFWTLDEQYF.

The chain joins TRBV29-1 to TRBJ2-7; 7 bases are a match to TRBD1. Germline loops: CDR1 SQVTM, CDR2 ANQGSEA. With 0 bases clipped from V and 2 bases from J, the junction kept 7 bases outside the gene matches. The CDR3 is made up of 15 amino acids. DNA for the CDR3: TGCAGCGTTGAAGAGAGGGACAGCCAAACCTACGAGCAGTACTTC. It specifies CSVEERDSQTYEQYF.

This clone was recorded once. CDR3 sequence reads: CSVLAALTGELFF. CDR3 nucleotide sequence: TGCAGCGTTCTAGCAGCTTTGACCGGGGAGCTGTTTTTT. The chain employs TRBV29-1 and TRBJ2-2; perhaps TRBD2 as D (5 bases). From germline, CDR1 is SQVTM and CDR2 ANQGSEA. V was pared by 5 bases and J by 5 bases, with 12 bases between. This CDR3 spans 13 amino acids.

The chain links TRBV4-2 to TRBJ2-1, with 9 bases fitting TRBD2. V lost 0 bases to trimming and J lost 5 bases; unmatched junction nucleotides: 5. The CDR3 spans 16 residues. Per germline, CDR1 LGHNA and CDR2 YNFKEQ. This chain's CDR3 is CASSQEKKRGDNEQFF. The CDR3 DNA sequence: TGTGCCAGCAGCCAAGAAAAGAAGCGGGGGGACAATGAGCAGTTCTTC.

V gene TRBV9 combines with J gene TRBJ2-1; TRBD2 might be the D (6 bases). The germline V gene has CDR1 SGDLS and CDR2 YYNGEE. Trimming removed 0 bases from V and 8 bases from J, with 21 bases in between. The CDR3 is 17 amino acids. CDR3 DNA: TGTGCCAGCAGCGTAGCGGGAGACCACCCGGAATTGTATGAGCAGTTCTTC. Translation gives CASSVAGDHPELYEQFF.